This paragraph reports one TCR beta chain. These data are taken from a study of T cell changes during pregnancy in multiple sclerosis. The table came from immunoSEQ multiplex PCR; TCRdb's copy has only in-frame clones and leaves some out. This table holds about 56,000 clones, 70% to 90% found once. The source of this sequence is a female donor with multiple sclerosis, enrolled in a pregnancy study. Sequencing used CD4+ T cells from peripheral blood mononuclear cells, obtained in the third trimester of pregnancy.

CDR3 sequence: CASSGTGSSYEQYF. DNA for the CDR3: TGTGCCAGCAGCGGGACAGGGAGCTCCTACGAGCAGTACTTC. The chain uses TRBV2 and TRBJ2-7; 9 positions match TRBD1. The CDR3 sequence is 14 residues long. Losses at the gene ends were 6 bases for V and 0 bases for J; bases not matched to a gene: 3. CDR1 is SNHLY, CDR2 FYNNEI, per germline. The full variable domain, rest sourced from reference TRBV2 and TRBJ2-7, is EPEVTQTPSHQVTQMGQEVILRCVPISNHLYFYWYRQILGQKVEFLVSFYNNEISEKSEIFDDQFSVERPDGSNFTLKIRSTKLEDSAMYFCASSGTGSSYEQYFGPGTRLTVT.